This T cell receptor (beta chain) emerged from a study of cytomegalovirus exposure and HLA in healthy donors (dated by TCRdb to about 2017). For context, the study as a whole: An earlier analysis of fewer than 750 of the donors reported about 260 Gb of sequence data and 117 million unique TCR beta sequences obtained from 150 million to 200 million T cells. The study aimed to test whether signatures of past pathogen exposure could be identified by cataloging public T cell receptors. To predict cytomegalovirus infection status, the study combined high-throughput TCR immunosequencing, statistical association of individual TCRs with disease status, and machine learning. Typing coverage differed by locus: A, B, C, DRB1 and DQB1 were typed in roughly 629-630 donors, DQA1 in approximately 520, DPA1 in some 610, and DPB1 in just under 480. Besides the first cohort of roughly 660 subjects, a separate validation cohort made up of 120 or so different subjects was used. Both class I and class II loci were covered by HLA typing, at four-digit resolution. Alongside the repertoire data, information on donor age, sex, ethnicity and CMV serostatus was compiled. An earlier analysis of several hundred of the donors used high-throughput TCR beta sequencing to judge whether each TCR beta V gene segment behaved as functional or pseudogenic. Every discovery cohort repertoire had been produced on one sequencing platform. Rather than drawing on any new phenotypic data, the later analysis identified candidate immune exposures from TCR beta sequences and the way those sequences occurred across donors. Roughly five DR-DQ haplotypes were handled as single units for association and clustering because linkage in the cohort was strong. Among roughly 400 genotyped donors of the cohort, an average of about 240,000 unique TCR beta nucleotide sequences was sequenced per donor, of which about 18% were non-productive. The T cell repertoires of 666 subjects were profiled by immunosequencing and related to cytomegalovirus serostatus. A later genetic analysis used genome-wide SNP genotypes for 398 of the 666 donors, treating that subset as a discovery cohort. An early release that covered about 640 HLA-typed donors contained 250 to 350 gigabases of sequencing data and tens of millions of unique TCR sequences. A later analysis re-examined previously published TCR beta repertoires from 610 or so donors and added high-resolution HLA genotyping to investigate patterns of TCR occurrence. Of the 350 to 450 genotyped donors, around 81% fell in the genetic ancestry cluster associated with self-reported Caucasian donors.

The cohort consisted of 600 to 700 healthy bone marrow donors. All cohort members were sampled while nominally healthy, although unrecorded immune exposures were likely present. The donor was CMV seropositive and belonged to the group of around 300 seropositive cohort members. Every donor gave a peripheral blood sample, and the peripheral blood mononuclear cells from that sample were used for TCR beta sequencing. The Qiagen DNeasy Blood Extraction Kit was used to extract genomic DNA from the blood cell samples. Study-level results and caveats: Assigning TCR associations to individual alleles was difficult when HLA alleles, especially DR and DQ, strongly co-occurred. A further reported finding was that TCR beta sequences accurately predicted the HLA-A and HLA-B alleles for most subjects in the first cohort. Presence/absence analyses assumed roughly uniform sequencing depth across donors, an assumption that may not hold. Compared with the roughly 600-donor mean, donors in an Asian-associated ancestry cluster had fewer N-insertions in productive TCRs, according to a later genetic analysis. The only immune exposure information available for the cohort was CMV serostatus. Cytomegalovirus status was reported to be diagnosed by the classifier with high specificity and sensitivity in both the original and validation cohorts. A later analysis found that TCR association rates varied across HLA loci, with DRB1 alleles showing the most associated TCRs and HLA-C alleles the fewest. At a false discovery rate of 0.05, a later analysis linked 15,000 to 20,000 TCR beta sequences to specific HLA alleles. In the study, some 160 TCR beta chains were listed as associated with cytomegalovirus. In a later analysis, several top co-occurrence clusters were reported to appear linked to parvovirus B19, influenza, CMV and Epstein-Barr virus. Only TCR beta chains were sequenced in this cohort, and the absence of alpha or paired-chain data limited detectable features. A later genetic analysis associated a missense DCLRE1C variant with V-gene and J-gene trimming of TCR beta chains, and an independent cohort replicated the association. Over 15 rarely observed V segments, including chromosome 9 orphons, were excluded from the earlier analysis of several hundred of the donors because counts were too low. Some IMGT-functional V segments, including TRBV6-2 and TRBV6-3, could not be told apart with the 87-base-pair reads, so those segments were excluded. HLA typing was unavailable for some donors at each locus, so association tests used only the typed subset. In a later analysis, most CMV-associated TCR beta chains were found to appear HLA-restricted, with HLA associations seemingly driven largely by CMV exposure. In an earlier analysis of more than 500 of the donors, most TCR beta V segments appeared in productive rearrangements about 87% or about 30% of the time, broadly matching IMGT annotations. A cluster of highly shared sequence variants was judged likely to be a technical artifact of the sequencing pipeline. The authors suggested that the approach could potentially be generalized to other disease states and immunological phenotypes. A few of the identified cytomegalovirus-associated TCR beta chains were confirmed in vitro to be specific for cytomegalovirus antigens. Compared with equally common non-associated chains, HLA-associated TCR beta chains in a later analysis were more clonally expanded and had lower generation probabilities. Correlated functional status among segregating V segments might be attributable to linkage disequilibrium, but an unknown experimental factor could not be ruled out. Most TCR sequences were seen in very few donors, while some public TCRs were found in many individuals.

Library preparation employed the immunoSEQ multiplex PCR assay. A mixture of 60 forward primers for TCR Vbeta segments and 13 reverse primers for TCR Jbeta segments was used in the multiplex PCR. A multiplex PCR assay on genomic DNA amplified the CDR3 region of rearranged TCR beta genes. The amplified TCR beta libraries were sequenced on the Illumina HiSeq System as 87-base-pair reads. Per the authors' processing: In a later analysis, approximately 74 million unique TCR beta chains were counted across the 500 to 850 repertoires, and roughly 11 million of these chains were shared by at least two donors. Raw reads were error-corrected and collapsed into unique sequences with a nearest-neighbor algorithm that merged closely related sequences to remove PCR and sequencing errors. Alignment of CDR3 sequences to IMGT reference sequences was used to assign V, D and J gene segments. For a sequence to be retained, a match of at least six nucleotides was required to both a V gene segment and a J gene segment. A rearrangement was called productive if the CDR3 had no stop codons and remained in frame with V and J, and every other rearrangement was called non-productive. CDR3 was defined by IMGT convention, running from the second conserved V-encoded cysteine to the conserved J-encoded phenylalanine. The earlier analysis of some 600 of the donors excluded sequences that lacked an unambiguous match to a single V gene segment. In an earlier analysis of 450 to 750 of the donors, a V segment was called functional when productive rearrangements were above 56.7%, and segregating when the standard deviation between donors exceeded 5%. To diagnose cytomegalovirus status from the catalog of TCR beta chain sequences, a statistical classification framework was built. In a later analysis, V and J genes were assigned by comparing TCR nucleotide sequences against IMGT/GENE-DB human TR gene sequences. A later analysis assigned CDR3 sequences and most-parsimonious VDJ recombination scenarios with the TCRdist pipeline. In a later analysis, every TCR beta chain was defined by the combination of its CDR3 amino acid sequence and its V-gene family, and reads without a unique V-gene family were dropped. As a way to deal with suspected cross-contamination and a sequencing artifact, a later analysis dropped under 600 nucleotide sequences that were highly shared and had low generation probability. In a later analysis, a clonal expansion index for each public chain was calculated from normalized within-repertoire ranks of inferred template counts. Generation probabilities in a later analysis came from a VDJ recombination model fitted to out-of-frame rearrangements, and those results were checked against IGoR. Hypergeometric tests were used in a later analysis to score TCR-TCR, TCR-HLA and TCR-CMV co-occurrence, with a repertoire-size bias correction applied to the TCR pairs. A later analysis estimated false discovery rates by permuting HLA or CMV assignments 20 times. In a later analysis, co-occurring TCRs were grouped using DBSCAN, and TCRdist sequence similarity was added for clustering within HLA-allele-positive subsets. Repertoires with fewer than 30,000 or more than 120,000 public chains were left out of co-occurrence clustering, as were about five repertoires with anomalous nucleotide sharing. TCRdb carries this immuneACCESS record with in-frame sequences only. Its versions omit some clonotypes, under half of them owing to an unresolved V gene in the studies checked, with the rest unexplained. V and J calls and clone size are given by that table; D and trimming were obtained from the DNA. Counted in this sample were more than 100,000 clones; around 70% of them appeared once. 8% to 8.5% of the sample is held by the ten biggest clonotypes.

Reading from cysteine to phenylalanine, the CDR3 counts 17 amino acids. Here the CDR3 DNA is all that survives: 51 bases in frame from base 1. With respect to this clone: Its antigen has not been determined. Base-call qualities are not available, and no considerably larger clone is one nucleotide away.

The clonotype comes from a woman between 40 and 55 years old in good health and CMV-seropositive. The chain is assembled from TRBV12-2 and TRBJ2-7; the table's D gene call, TRBD1, was not cross checked with the DNA. TRBV12-2 is given as a pseudogene. Material for sequencing was PBMCs. DNA sequence: TGTGCAAGTCGCTCTTTTTGCCGGACAGGGGGAGGCTACGAGCAGTACTTC. Translation gives CASRSFCRTGGGYEQYF.